This is a list of T cell receptor beta chains from one sample in a study of cytomegalovirus exposure and HLA in healthy donors. TCRdb's copy holds only in-frame clones and misses some; the assay was immunoSEQ multiplex PCR. The table lists 210,000 or so clones, roughly 78% of them singletons. Sequenced sample: PBMCs. The receptors here all came from a boy between 10 and 17 years old in good health and CMV-seronegative. Both conserved end residues are part of each CDR3. The D gene is left open where the match is weak. Size is omitted from some rows. Given values are once, few, many or a class for expanded clones.

v_call: TRBV9; j_call: TRBJ2-1; d_call: TRBD2; clone_size: .; cdr3_nt: TGTGCCAGCACCGTACTAGCGGGAGGCAATGAGCAGTTCTTC; cdr3_aa: CASTVLAGGNEQFF
v_call: TRBV13; j_call: TRBJ2-7; d_call: TRBD1; clone_size: .; cdr3_nt: TGTGCCAGCAGCTCGACCCTACAGGGGGCCTACGAGCAGTACTTC; cdr3_aa: CASSSTLQGAYEQYF
v_call: TRBV9; j_call: TRBJ1-2; d_call: .; clone_size: .; cdr3_nt: TGTGCCAGCAGCGTGAGCCAGGGGAATGGCTACACCTTC; cdr3_aa: CASSVSQGNGYTF
v_call: TRBV27; j_call: TRBJ1-1; d_call: .; clone_size: .; cdr3_nt: TGTGCCAGCGGTGAAGGGAGGATGAACACTGAAGCTTTCTTT; cdr3_aa: CASGEGRMNTEAFF
v_call: TRBV6-5; j_call: TRBJ2-7; d_call: .; clone_size: .; cdr3_nt: TGTGCCAGCGGATACCCGGAGGGACACGAGCAGTACTTC; cdr3_aa: CASGYPEGHEQYF
v_call: TRBV29-1; j_call: TRBJ1-3; d_call: TRBD1; clone_size: .; cdr3_nt: TGCAGCGTTGCTGTAGACAGGGCTGGTGGAAACACCATATATTTT; cdr3_aa: CSVAVDRAGGNTIYF
v_call: TRBV16; j_call: TRBJ1-5; d_call: .; clone_size: .; cdr3_nt: TGTGCCAGCAACCAGGAGGCGAGCAATCAGCCCCAGCATTTT; cdr3_aa: CASNQEASNQPQHF
v_call: TRBV5-6; j_call: TRBJ2-5; d_call: .; clone_size: few; cdr3_nt: TGTGCCAGCAGCTTGGCCTTTGGAGGGTCAGAGACCCAGTACTTC; cdr3_aa: CASSLAFGGSETQYF
v_call: TRBV2; j_call: TRBJ2-7; d_call: TRBD2; clone_size: .; cdr3_nt: TGTGCCAGCAGTGATAAAGGACTAGCCCACGAGCAGTACTTC; cdr3_aa: CASSDKGLAHEQYF
v_call: TRBV6-6; j_call: TRBJ1-5; d_call: TRBD1; clone_size: .; cdr3_nt: TGTGCCAGCAGTCCAGGGACAGGGTTGGCGCCCCAGCATTTT; cdr3_aa: CASSPGTGLAPQHF
v_call: TRBV7-9; j_call: TRBJ2-7; d_call: TRBD1; clone_size: .; cdr3_nt: TGTGCCAGCAGCTCCCGGGACAGGGGGCCCTACGAGCAGTACTTC; cdr3_aa: CASSSRDRGPYEQYF
v_call: TRBV11-2; j_call: TRBJ2-7; d_call: TRBD1; clone_size: .; cdr3_nt: TGTGCCAGCAGCTTTGCCCATCTCCAGGGGGCCGCCGTCTACGAGCAGTACTTC; cdr3_aa: CASSFAHLQGAAVYEQYF
v_call: TRBV2; j_call: TRBJ2-3; d_call: .; clone_size: .; cdr3_nt: TGTGCCAGCAATCTCGCTCGGACAGGCGGAGGGCCTAGCACAGATACGCAGTATTTT; cdr3_aa: CASNLARTGGGPSTDTQYF
v_call: TRBV29-1; j_call: TRBJ2-1; d_call: .; clone_size: .; cdr3_nt: TGCAGCGTTGAGGGGGGCCAGGGGGACTACAATGAGCAGTTCTTC; cdr3_aa: CSVEGGQGDYNEQFF
v_call: TRBV6-1; j_call: TRBJ1-5; d_call: TRBD1; clone_size: .; cdr3_nt: TGTGCCAGCAGGGGGGACAGGGTAGTCAATCAGCCCCAGCATTTT; cdr3_aa: CASRGDRVVNQPQHF
v_call: TRBV9; j_call: TRBJ1-2; d_call: .; clone_size: .; cdr3_nt: TGTGCCAGCAGCGTAGCAACAGGGTACGGCTACACCTTC; cdr3_aa: CASSVATGYGYTF
v_call: TRBV10-3; j_call: TRBJ1-2; d_call: .; clone_size: .; cdr3_nt: TGTGCCATCAGTGACTTTCCCGGAGGAGATGGCTACACCTTC; cdr3_aa: CAISDFPGGDGYTF
v_call: TRBV5-1; j_call: TRBJ2-1; d_call: TRBD2; clone_size: .; cdr3_nt: TGCGCCAGCAGCTCTTTACTAGCGGGAGGAGGCGAGCAGTTCTTC; cdr3_aa: CASSSLLAGGGEQFF
v_call: TRBV1; j_call: TRBJ2-1; d_call: .; clone_size: .; cdr3_nt: TGCACCAGCAGCCAATCCCTAGCGGCCCGGGGTAAGTTCTTC; cdr3_aa: CTSSQSLAARGKFF
v_call: TRBV28; j_call: TRBJ2-5; d_call: TRBD1; clone_size: .; cdr3_nt: TGTGCCAGCAGTGCTCAGGGGGCTCGGGAGACCCAGTACTTC; cdr3_aa: CASSAQGARETQYF
v_call: TRBV10-3; j_call: TRBJ1-2; d_call: .; clone_size: .; cdr3_nt: TGTGCCATCGGCGGAGGCTATGGCTACACCTTC; cdr3_aa: CAIGGGYGYTF
v_call: TRBV19; j_call: TRBJ1-1; d_call: .; clone_size: .; cdr3_nt: TGTGCCAGCAGCGGGGTAACAGGACCGGGGTGGACTGAAGCTTTCTTT; cdr3_aa: CASSGVTGPGWTEAFF
v_call: TRBV5-1; j_call: TRBJ1-1; d_call: .; clone_size: .; cdr3_nt: TGCGCCAGCAGCACCCCAACAGGGAACACTGAAGCTTTCTTT; cdr3_aa: CASSTPTGNTEAFF
v_call: TRBV7-8; j_call: TRBJ2-1; d_call: TRBD2; clone_size: .; cdr3_nt: TGTGCCAGCAGCATTCTAGCGGCTACGGGAACCAATGAGCAGTTCTTC; cdr3_aa: CASSILAATGTNEQFF
v_call: TRBV20-1; j_call: TRBJ2-5; d_call: TRBD2; clone_size: .; cdr3_nt: TGCAGCCCCCCCGGGAGGGGGACCCAGTACTTC; cdr3_aa: CSPPGRGTQYF
v_call: TRBV21-1; j_call: TRBJ2-1; d_call: .; clone_size: .; cdr3_nt: TGTGCCAGCAGGGAGAGCGGGAGAGTGGGAAATGAGCAGTTCTTC; cdr3_aa: CASRESGRVGNEQFF
v_call: TRBV29-1; j_call: TRBJ1-2; d_call: TRBD1; clone_size: .; cdr3_nt: TGCAGCGTTGGGGGACAGAACTATGGCTACACCTTC; cdr3_aa: CSVGGQNYGYTF
v_call: TRBV6-1; j_call: TRBJ1-2; d_call: .; clone_size: .; cdr3_nt: TGTGCCAGCAGGGCGGGTTTATATGGCTACACCTTC; cdr3_aa: CASRAGLYGYTF
v_call: TRBV7-9; j_call: TRBJ2-1; d_call: .; clone_size: .; cdr3_nt: TGTGCCAGCAGTCCTAGCGCCTATGAGCAGTTCTTC; cdr3_aa: CASSPSAYEQFF
v_call: TRBV25-1; j_call: TRBJ1-2; d_call: .; clone_size: few; cdr3_nt: TGTGCCAGCAGTGGAGAATACTATGGCTACACCTTC; cdr3_aa: CASSGEYYGYTF
v_call: TRBV11-3; j_call: TRBJ1-1; d_call: .; clone_size: few; cdr3_nt: TGTGCCAGCAGCTTAGATGGACTCGCTACGGGACTCTTCTTT; cdr3_aa: CASSLDGLATGLFF
v_call: TRBV13; j_call: TRBJ2-7; d_call: TRBD1; clone_size: .; cdr3_nt: TGTGCCAGCAGCTTGGGCGGACAGGAGTACTTC; cdr3_aa: CASSLGGQEYF
v_call: TRBV4-1; j_call: TRBJ2-2; d_call: .; clone_size: .; cdr3_nt: TGCGCCAGCAGCCAAGGCCCAGGTCCCGGGGAGCTGTTTTTT; cdr3_aa: CASSQGPGPGELFF
v_call: TRBV2; j_call: TRBJ1-2; d_call: .; clone_size: once; cdr3_nt: TGTGCCAGCACGAAGGCAGGGCCCATCCTTAACTATGGCTACACCTTC; cdr3_aa: CASTKAGPILNYGYTF
v_call: TRBV2; j_call: TRBJ2-6; d_call: .; clone_size: .; cdr3_nt: TGTGCCAGCACAAGTTTAGCCTCTGGGGCCAACGTCCTGACTTTC; cdr3_aa: CASTSLASGANVLTF
v_call: TRBV29-1; j_call: TRBJ1-1; d_call: TRBD1; clone_size: .; cdr3_nt: TGCAGCGTCGCCCCCCAGGGGGTCGTCACTGAAGCTTTCTTT; cdr3_aa: CSVAPQGVVTEAFF
v_call: TRBV11-3; j_call: TRBJ2-5; d_call: TRBD2; clone_size: few; cdr3_nt: TGTGCCAGCAGCTCCTTCGGTACTAGCGGGGGCACAGGGGCCCAGTACTTC; cdr3_aa: CASSSFGTSGGTGAQYF
v_call: TRBV5-4; j_call: TRBJ1-6; d_call: .; clone_size: .; cdr3_nt: TGTGCCAGCACCCTACAGGGACACTCGGGATCACCCCTCCACTTT; cdr3_aa: CASTLQGHSGSPLHF
v_call: TRBV29-1; j_call: TRBJ2-3; d_call: .; clone_size: .; cdr3_nt: TGCAGCGTTGAAGGCAGGGGAGCGAGTAATACAGATACGCAGTATTTT; cdr3_aa: CSVEGRGASNTDTQYF
v_call: TRBV11-2; j_call: TRBJ2-2; d_call: .; clone_size: .; cdr3_nt: TGTGCCAGCAGCTTAGAACTAGCTAAGGCCGGGGAGCTGTTTTTT; cdr3_aa: CASSLELAKAGELFF
v_call: TRBV6-5; j_call: TRBJ1-3; d_call: .; clone_size: .; cdr3_nt: TGTGCCAGCGCGGACACCCGCGGAGGAAACACCATATATTTT; cdr3_aa: CASADTRGGNTIYF
v_call: TRBV5-4; j_call: TRBJ2-5; d_call: TRBD2; clone_size: .; cdr3_nt: TGTGCCAGCAGCTTCATCAGCGGGAGGGCCTTCGAGACCCAGTACTTC; cdr3_aa: CASSFISGRAFETQYF
v_call: TRBV15; j_call: TRBJ1-4; d_call: TRBD1; clone_size: .; cdr3_nt: TGTGCCACCAGCAGAGATTGGCCGGGACAGGCAGGTGAAAAACTGTTTTTT; cdr3_aa: CATSRDWPGQAGEKLFF
v_call: TRBV5-1; j_call: TRBJ2-1; d_call: TRBD2; clone_size: .; cdr3_nt: TGCGCCAGCAGCCCCACTAGCGGGAGATTATGGGATGAGCAGTTCTTC; cdr3_aa: CASSPTSGRLWDEQFF
v_call: TRBV6-5; j_call: TRBJ1-2; d_call: TRBD1; clone_size: .; cdr3_nt: TGTGCCAGCAGCGGACAGGGGTATGGCTACACCTTC; cdr3_aa: CASSGQGYGYTF
v_call: TRBV29-1; j_call: TRBJ1-1; d_call: TRBD1; clone_size: .; cdr3_nt: TGCAGCGTTGAGAAGGGGGCGATGAACACTGAAGCTTTCTTT; cdr3_aa: CSVEKGAMNTEAFF
v_call: TRBV6-5; j_call: TRBJ2-7; d_call: TRBD1; clone_size: .; cdr3_nt: TGTGCCAGCAGACTAGACAGGGGGCGCCCCTACGAGCAGTACTTC; cdr3_aa: CASRLDRGRPYEQYF
v_call: TRBV4-2; j_call: TRBJ2-7; d_call: .; clone_size: .; cdr3_nt: TGTGCCAGCAGCCAAGATGCAGGTCAACGGGGCTACGAGCAGTACTTC; cdr3_aa: CASSQDAGQRGYEQYF
v_call: TRBV5-1; j_call: TRBJ2-3; d_call: TRBD2; clone_size: .; cdr3_nt: TGCGCCAGCAGTTTTATCGGGACTAGCGGGTATCCTAGCACAGATACGCAGTATTTT; cdr3_aa: CASSFIGTSGYPSTDTQYF
v_call: TRBV10-3; j_call: TRBJ1-1; d_call: TRBD1; clone_size: once; cdr3_nt: TGTGCCATCAGCCCGGGGGGGGGACAGGGGAACACTGAAGCTTTCTTT; cdr3_aa: CAISPGGGQGNTEAFF